This entry lists 4 T cell receptor beta chains sequenced from one sample in a study of cytomegalovirus exposure and HLA in healthy donors. PCR involved 60 Vbeta and 13 Jbeta primers. Data came from immunoSEQ multiplex PCR; TCRdb stores just in-frame clones and leaves some out. Of under 200,000 clones listed, about 77% were seen once; the top ten hold 2.4%. The sequenced sample was PBMCs. These receptors originate from a man in his 60s in good health and CMV-seronegative.

This sequence joins TRBV27 and TRBJ2-7; TRBD2 might be the D (8 bases). The CDR3 runs 14 residues. Germline V gene lookup returns CDR1 MNHEY and CDR2 SMNVEV (reference sequence). Trimming left V 5 bases short and J 6 bases short, with 17 bases between. CDR3 amino acids: CASSPGTRGREQYF. CDR3 bases: TGTGCCAGCAGTCCCGGGACTAGGGGGCGCGAGCAGTACTTC.

V gene TRBV7-9 combines with J gene TRBJ2-5; D remains unclear. The length of the CDR3 is 12 residues. The germline gives CDR1 SEHNR, CDR2 FQNEAQ (reference sequence). The ends were cut back, 8 bases at V and 1 base at J, with 8 bases in the middle. CDR3 DNA: TGTGCCAGCCAACTAAGCCAAGAGACCCAGTACTTC. Protein: CASQLSQETQYF.

This clone was seen just once. This chain links TRBV5-1 with TRBJ2-5; D perhaps matches TRBD2 (6 bases). There are 14 residues in the CDR3. Trimming shortened V by 0 bases and J by 4 bases, and 10 bases separated the two germline ends. Germline CDR1 is SGHRS and CDR2 is YFSETQ. CDR3 coding DNA: TGCGCCAGCAGCTTGGACTTGGAGGGAGAGACCCAGTACTTC. Its protein product is CASSLDLEGETQYF.

The V call is TRBV7-2, the J call TRBJ2-3; 7 bases are a match to TRBD2. The CDR3 runs to 15 residues. The ends lost 1 base at V and 6 bases at J; junction bases unmatched: 7. Germline values: CDR1 SGHTA, CDR2 FQGNSA. CDR3 in amino acids: CASSLGGSAGDTQYF. In nucleotides, the CDR3 is TGTGCCAGCAGCTTAGGCGGGAGTGCCGGGGATACGCAGTATTTT.